This entry lists 10 T cell receptor beta chains sequenced from one sample in a study of vaccination effects on CD4 cells after COVID-19. ViraFEST assay sequencing came after antigen-specific CD4+ T cells were expanded with viral peptide pools. CD4+ T cells were isolated after less than 13 days of culture. The vaccine recipients had no prior SARS-CoV-2 infection, with negative nucleocapsid antibodies. What these receptors recognize is not known. Here immunoSEQ multiplex PCR was the method, and the copy in TCRdb shows in-frame clones only, minus some. The repertoire consists of approximately 20,000 clones, with about 69% occurring once and the leading ten covering 20% to 30%. The sequences come from CD4+ T cells from PBMCs cultured with HCoV-NL63 spike peptides, collected before COVID-19 vaccination. These receptors were obtained from a human donor who received a COVID-19 vaccine.

The V gene is TRBV5-1, the J gene TRBJ2-7; 11 nucleotides align to TRBD1. V dropped 6 bases and J dropped 6; count of bases not matched to a gene: 5. The CDR3 has 13 amino acids. Per germline, CDR1 SGHRS and CDR2 YFSETQ. CDR3 loop: CASTGQGDLEQYF. The CDR3 DNA reads as TGCGCCAGCACGGGACAGGGGGACCTCGAGCAGTACTTC.

The V call is TRBV6-5, the J call TRBJ1-2, with TRBD1 as a possible D gene (5 bases). The germline V gene has CDR1 MNHEY and CDR2 SVGAGI. Trimming pared 6 bases from V and 5 bases from J, leaving 10 bases between. The CDR3 is 12 residues long. This CDR3 reads CASSPGQYGYTF. For the CDR3, the DNA is TGTGCCAGCAGCCCAGGGCAGTATGGCTACACCTTC.

This rearrangement joins TRBV6-2 or TRBV6-3 to TRBJ2-7; D gene ambiguous. The CDR3 spans 15 residues. From germline, CDR1 is MNHEY and CDR2 SVGEGT. Trimming removed 4 bases from V and 2 bases from J, with 15 bases in between. As DNA, the CDR3 is TGTGCCAGCAGTTTAAGCCGGTTAAATACCTACGAGCAGTACTTC. This codes for CASSLSRLNTYEQYF.

The chain couples TRBV29-1 to TRBJ2-1; 9 bases align to TRBD1. The CDR3 spans 16 residues. Trimming at V came to 3 bases and at J to 5 bases, leaving 11 bases not matched to a gene. Per the germline V gene, CDR1 is SQVTM and CDR2 is ANQGSEA. The CDR3 sequence: CSVEPFGTGLDNEQFF. CDR3 nucleotide sequence: TGCAGCGTTGAGCCGTTCGGGACAGGGTTGGACAATGAGCAGTTCTTC.

In this sample, this clone turned up a few times. V usage is TRBV5-1 and J usage is TRBJ2-3, with 8 bases identical to TRBD2. Germline V gene lookup returns CDR1 SGHRS and CDR2 YFSETQ. With 5 bases clipped from V and 0 bases from J, the junction kept 5 bases outside the gene matches. This CDR3 has 15 residues. Here the CDR3 DNA reads TGCGCCAGCAGTGATAGCGGGACTAGCACAGATACGCAGTATTTT. It yields the protein CASSDSGTSTDTQYF.

V is TRBV7-2 and J is TRBJ1-6; TRBD1 might be the D (5 bases). Between the trimmed V and J ends, which lost 8 bases and 0 bases, there was a span of 17 bases. This CDR3 region has 17 residues. Germline loops: CDR1 SGHTA, CDR2 FQGNSA. The chain's CDR3 is CASAPGRGRSYNSPLHF. The CDR3 DNA sequence: TGTGCCAGCGCCCCCGGAAGGGGACGCTCCTATAATTCACCCCTCCACTTT.

This chain links TRBV2 with TRBJ2-5, with D unclear. Trimming removed 3 bases at V and 1 base at J, with 3 bases between. CDR3 length: 12 residues. Germline V gene lookup returns CDR1 SNHLY and CDR2 FYNNEI. CDR3 sequence (DNA): TGTGCCAGCAGTGAGGGCCAAGAGACCCAGTACTTC. It codes for CASSEGQETQYF.

This rearrangement joins TRBV14 to TRBJ2-5; TRBD2 matches at 7 bases. Germline V CDR1 and CDR2: SGHDN, FVKESK. The CDR3 length is 16 residues. Trimming cost V 1 base and J 4 bases; bases outside gene matches: 9. CDR3: CASSQGLQRGGETQYF. The CDR3 DNA follows: TGTGCCAGCAGCCAAGGTCTCCAGCGGGGTGGAGAGACCCAGTACTTC.

This clone turned up a few times. This chain links TRBV4-1 with TRBJ2-7; D gene ambiguous. Germline-derived CDR1 and CDR2 are MGHRA and YSYEKL. Trimming removed 3 bases at V and 7 bases at J, with 28 bases between. This CDR3 is 18 amino acids long. Written as DNA, the CDR3 is TGCGCCAGCAGCCAGGGCCAACCGACGGTTCAAGGGTGGGTGGAGCAGTACTTC. Translation: CASSQGQPTVQGWVEQYF.

CDR3 DNA: TGTGCCAGCAGTCCCTTGACTGCAACTAATGAAAAACTGTTTTTT. Amino acids: CASSPLTATNEKLFF. V is TRBV6-5 and J is TRBJ1-4; D uncertain. This CDR3 has 15 residues. CDR1 MNHEY and CDR2 SVGAGI come from the germline V gene. The V end lost 5 bases, the J end lost 0 bases, and 10 bases lay between the germline ends.